The 20 T cell receptor beta chains in this list originate from one sample, sequenced in a study of response to subunit inactivated influenza vaccine. TCRdb reprocessed the RT-PCR reads via MiXCR and lists one record per CDR3 protein. The profile covers hundreds of thousands of distinct CDR3 sequences, with 7.6% appearing a single time and 10% to 15% taken by the ten largest. The source material was PBMCs from blood, sampled roughly 24 months after vaccination. The receptors were gathered from a man between 50 and 75 years old who received an inactivated influenza vaccine.

A remark on this clonotype: A much larger clone is a single base away; this may be a read error. The rearrangement joins TRBV14 to TRBJ2-2; TRBD2 aligns across 12 bases. Looked up from germline, CDR1 is SGHDN and CDR2 is FVKESK. CDR3 size: 16 residues. Germline trimming cut 2 bases from V and 9 bases from J; bases unmatched to any gene: 7. The CDR3 protein is CASSQLAGGDTWELFF. In nucleotides, the CDR3 is TGTGCCAGCAGCCAACTAGCGGGAGGGGATACCTGGGAGCTGTTTTTT.

The sample holds many counts of this clonotype. The chain links TRBV12-3 or TRBV12-4 to TRBJ1-6; tentatively, D is TRBD1 (6 bases). With 5 bases removed from V and 2 bases from J, the gap between germline ends came to 13 bases. The CDR3 consists of 16 residues. Written as DNA, the CDR3 is TGTGCCAGCAGTACAGGGTTTGCCACCTATAATTCACCCCTCCACTTT. It encodes CASSTGFATYNSPLHF.

The chain recombines TRBV20-1 with TRBJ2-5; D might be TRBD1 (5 bases). The germline V gene encodes CDR1 DFQATT and CDR2 SNEGSKA (reference sequence). This CDR3 spans 13 amino acids. V lost 1 base and J 5 bases, leaving 11 bases between the germline ends. CDR3 sequence: CSARVRQRETQYF. As DNA, the CDR3 is TGCAGTGCTAGAGTACGACAGCGTGAGACCCAGTACTTC.

The chain employs TRBV6-2 or TRBV6-3 and TRBJ2-1; 14 positions agree with TRBD2. Germline CDR1 reads MNHEY; CDR2 reads SVGEGT. The J segment lost 2 bases and the V segment lost 6 bases, leaving 12 bases of the junction unmatched. The CDR3 runs to 19 residues. Here the CDR3 DNA reads TGTGCCAGCAGCCCTCGACCAGGGACTAGCGGGAGTGCCTACAATGAGCAGTTCTTC. It specifies CASSPRPGTSGSAYNEQFF.

The sample holds many counts of this clonotype. This chain links TRBV30 with TRBJ2-1; TRBD2 aligns across 10 bases. In germline, CDR1 is GTSNPN, CDR2 SVGIG (reference sequence). The CDR3 extends over 16 amino acids. The V and J ends lost 0 bases and 2 bases, in that order; junction bases with no gene match: 4. The CDR3 region is CAWSVWSGGAYNEQFF. The CDR3 DNA reads TGTGCCTGGAGTGTTTGGAGCGGGGGGGCCTACAATGAGCAGTTCTTC. Together with reference TRBV30 and TRBJ2-1, the CDR3 gives the full variable domain: SQTIHQWPATLVQPVGSPLSLECTVEGTSNPNLYWYRQAAGRGLQLLFYSVGIGQISSEVPQNLSASRPQDRQFILSSKKLLLSDSGFYLCAWSVWSGGAYNEQFFGPGTRLTVL.

This clonotype was observed many times. The rearrangement uses TRBV5-6 and TRBJ2-2; D is uncertain. The CDR3 extends over 14 amino acids. Between the trimmed V and J ends, which lost 0 bases and 4 bases, there was a span of 7 bases. Germline V CDR1 and CDR2: SGHDT, YYEEEE. The CDR3 loop reads CASSLVDGTGELFF. In DNA form, the CDR3 reads TGTGCCAGCAGCTTGGTCGACGGCACCGGGGAGCTGTTTTTT.

This clonotype has just a few counts. The chain carries TRBV7-9 and TRBJ2-3; D unclear. CDR1 is SEHNR and CDR2 is FQNEAQ in the germline V gene (reference sequence). CDR3 length: 12 amino acids. The V and J ends lost 6 bases and 5 bases respectively, with 9 bases between them. The CDR3 DNA reads TGTGCCAGCAGATCTATCGGAGATACGCAGTATTTT. Its translation: CASRSIGDTQYF.

This clonotype came up many times. This sequence joins TRBV11-2 and TRBJ1-2; D gene ambiguous. Germline CDR1 and CDR2: SGHAT and FQNNGV. This CDR3 region has 14 residues. Trimming pared 3 bases from V and 3 bases from J, leaving 11 bases between. CDR3 bases: TGTGCCAGCAGCTTTGTTGGGCGGGACTATGGCTACACCTTC. Protein: CASSFVGRDYGYTF.

The V and J genes are TRBV20-1 and TRBJ2-1; 7 bases are a match to TRBD2. V lost 3 bases and J lost 4; bases outside the gene matches: 12. The CDR3 covers 16 residues. The V gene's germline CDR1 is DFQATT and CDR2 SNEGSKA (reference sequence). The CDR3 nucleotides read TGCAGTGCTAGTGATGTTTATGAAGCGGGGTACAATGAGCAGTTCTTC. It is translated as CSASDVYEAGYNEQFF.

This clonotype was counted a few times. J is TRBJ1-2 and V is TRBV5-6; D is unclear. The CDR3 has 13 amino acids. The germline V and J ends were trimmed by 0 bases and 12 bases, with 15 bases remaining between them. Germline V lookup: CDR1 SGHDT, CDR2 YYEEEE. CDR3 DNA: TGTGCCAGCAGCTTGGCCGTCAGAGCCTGGGACACCTTC. Translated: CASSLAVRAWDTF.

At least ten counts were recorded for this clonotype. V and J are TRBV20-1 and TRBJ2-2; 11 nucleotides match TRBD1. Trimming at V came to 6 bases and at J to 6 bases, leaving 6 bases not matched to a gene. CDR1 is DFQATT, CDR2 SNEGSKA, per germline (reference sequence). This CDR3 has 14 amino acids. The CDR3 spells CSAGQGEISGELFF. The CDR3 DNA reads as TGCAGTGCGGGACAGGGGGAAATATCCGGGGAGCTGTTTTTT.

This clonotype was counted at least ten times. The chain links TRBV29-1 to TRBJ2-1; 9 bases agree with TRBD1. Trimming at V came to 7 bases and at J to 7 bases, leaving 8 bases not matched to a gene. Germline CDR1 is SQVTM and CDR2 is ANQGSEA. CDR3 length: 13 amino acids. The CDR3 coding sequence is TGCAGCGGCACCGGGACAGGGTATAATGAGCAGTTCTTC. Translated, it gives CSGTGTGYNEQFF.

CDR3 DNA: TGTGCCAGCAGCTTAGGGGTTTCCAACTATCAGCCCCAGCATTTT. This gives the protein CASSLGVSNYQPQHF. This chain uses TRBV7-2 with TRBJ1-5; D is uncertain. The CDR3 is 15 residues long. CDR1 is SGHTA and CDR2 is FQGNSA in the germline V gene. Deletions cut 1 base from V and 5 bases from J, with 12 bases between.

This clonotype appeared a few times. V gene TRBV4-2 combines with J gene TRBJ2-3, with a tentative D call TRBD1 (6 bases). Germline CDR1 is LGHNA and CDR2 is YNFKEQ. Trimming stripped 0 bases from V and 4 bases from J, with 8 bases between. The CDR3 consists of 14 residues. The CDR3 bases are TGTGCCAGCAGCCAAGACAGGGGCTCAGATACGCAGTATTTT. Amino acids: CASSQDRGSDTQYF.

This clonotype was seen at least ten times. The genes are TRBV10-3 and TRBJ1-1; D unresolved. The V end was cut by 2 bases, the J end by 1 base, with 5 bases between. CDR3 length: 13 amino acids. The V gene's germline CDR1 is ENHRY and CDR2 SYGVKD. In DNA, the CDR3 is TGTGCCATCAGTGAGAAATCGAACACTGAAGCTTTCTTT. Translating gives CAISEKSNTEAFF.

The chain joins TRBV5-1 to TRBJ2-5, with 7 bases matching TRBD1. Germline-derived CDR1 and CDR2 are SGHRS and YFSETQ. Trimming cost V 3 bases and J 5 bases; bases outside gene matches: 10. This CDR3 has 15 residues. CDR3 protein: CASSSSGDRAETQYF. CDR3 coding DNA: TGCGCCAGCAGCTCCTCTGGGGACAGAGCGGAGACCCAGTACTTC.

This chain uses TRBV27 with TRBJ2-7; D uncertain. This CDR3 region has 14 residues. Trimming took off 3 bases at V and 0 bases at J, with 9 bases between the two ends. Germline-derived CDR1 and CDR2 are MNHEY and SMNVEV (reference sequence). CDR3 nucleotides: TGTGCCAGCAGTTTCGGACCCACCTCCTACGAGCAGTACTTC. As protein: CASSFGPTSYEQYF.

The chain is built from TRBV7-2 and TRBJ2-3, with 10 positions matching TRBD1. The CDR3 has 15 residues. V trimming: 5 bases; J trimming: 2 bases; junction bases outside the gene matches: 4. The V gene's germline CDR1 is SGHTA and CDR2 FQGNSA. This chain's CDR3 is CASSGRQGATDTQYF. The CDR3 coding sequence is TGTGCCAGCAGCGGACGACAGGGGGCCACAGATACGCAGTATTTT.

This clonotype showed up just once. The V gene is TRBV3-1, the J gene TRBJ2-7; 8 nucleotides agree with TRBD2. CDR1 and CDR2 from the germline V gene are LGHDT and YNNKEL (reference sequence). Trimming cost V 0 bases and J 5 bases; bases outside gene matches: 6. The CDR3 covers 15 residues. CDR3 in amino acids: CASSQEPGGPHEQYF. CDR3 bases: TGTGCCAGCAGCCAAGAACCGGGGGGGCCCCACGAGCAGTACTTC.

In its sample, this clonotype was seen many times. This could be a read error, since a much larger clone is one nucleotide away. The V gene is TRBV6-2 or TRBV6-3, the J gene TRBJ1-1, with D unclear. V gave up 2 bases and J gave up 7 bases, with 8 bases separating them. This CDR3 region has 12 residues. The germline CDR1 and CDR2 sequences are MNHEY and SVGEGT. Here the CDR3 reads CASSYGRNEAFF. The CDR3 DNA reads as TGTGCCAGCAGTTACGGACGGAATGAAGCTTTCTTT.